This T cell receptor (beta chain) emerged from a study of blood T cell repertoires in COVID-19. Germline V gene lookup returns CDR1 SGHRS and CDR2 YFSETQ. The V segment lost 3 bases and the J segment 8 bases; nucleotides outside the gene matches: 7. The CDR3 spans 14 residues. Data came from immunoSEQ multiplex PCR; TCRdb stores just in-frame clones and leaves some out. The sample shows under 150,000 clones, 84% of them seen only once. Sequenced: PBMCs or T cells enriched from blood (not recorded which). V gene TRBV5-1 combines with J gene TRBJ1-2, with 10 bases aligning to TRBD1. The source of this sequence is a man aged 40-50 years with acute COVID-19. In nucleotides, the CDR3 is TGCGCCAGCAGCTATGGACAGGGGGAGAGGGGCTACACCTTC. Protein product: CASSYGQGERGYTF. Based on the CDR3 plus reference TRBV5-1 and TRBJ1-2, the full variable domain is KAGVTQTPRYLIKTRGQQVTLSCSPISGHRSVSWYQQTPGQGLQFLFEYFSETQRNKGNFPGRFSGRQFSNSRSEMNVSTLELGDSALYLCASSYGQGERGYTFGSGTRLTVV.